Described below is a single T cell receptor beta chain sequence and its context. Seattle enrolled patients during active infection and tracked them longitudinally. The CDR3 runs 16 residues. CDR1 SGDLS and CDR2 YYNGEE come from the germline V gene. Trimming at V came to 4 bases and at J to 6 bases, leaving 9 bases not matched to a gene. These data belong to a study of blood T cell repertoires in COVID-19. The wider study: In each case, the material was cDNA or gDNA derived from T cells, B-cell-depleted T cells, or PBMCs.

Profiling relied on immunoSEQ multiplex PCR, and the TCRdb table lists in-frame clones only, not all of them. Of a few hundred thousand clones listed, around 87% are singletons. The chain is built from TRBV9 and TRBJ1-6, with 8 bases lining up with TRBD1. Sequences were obtained from peripheral blood. This TCR derives from a woman aged 55-70 years with COVID-19, enrolled during active disease. This chain's CDR3 is CASSPLTGDGNSPLHF. CDR3 bases: TGTGCCAGCAGCCCCCTGACAGGGGACGGTAATTCACCCCTCCACTTT.